The rows below give T cell receptor beta chains drawn from one sample of a study of shared clonotypes between healthy human individuals. This table comes from immunoSEQ multiplex PCR, and its TCRdb copy is limited to in-frame clones, with some not included. The table records nearly 750,000 clones, roughly 72% of them present only once. Specimen: memory CD4+ T cells sorted from blood. These receptors all stem from a woman in her twenties or thirties in good health. Each CDR3 is given with its conserved first and last residue. A D gene is named only where the DNA matches it firmly. The size field is filled for only some rows; it gives once, few, many or a size class.

clone size	V gene	J gene	D gene	CDR3 protein	CDR3 DNA
NA	TRBV19	TRBJ2-5	NA	CASSSGRETQYF	TGTGCCAGTAGTAGCGGCCGGGAGACCCAGTACTTC
NA	TRBV5-1	TRBJ2-7	NA	CASSLAVGGVYEQYF	TGCGCCAGCAGCTTGGCGGTTGGCGGGGTCTACGAGCAGTACTTC
NA	TRBV19	TRBJ1-1	TRBD1	CASSVDRGNTEAFF	TGTGCCAGTAGTGTCGACAGGGGGAACACTGAAGCTTTCTTT
NA	TRBV18	TRBJ1-3	NA	CASSPLGKEGAGSGNTIYF	TGTGCCAGCTCACCACTCGGAAAGGAGGGCGCGGGCTCTGGAAACACCATATATTTT
NA	TRBV7-2	TRBJ2-3	NA	CASSLAGTQYF	TGTGCCAGCAGCTTGGCGGGTACGCAGTATTTT
NA	TRBV21-1	TRBJ2-1	NA	CASRRVQFF	TGTGCCAGCAGGAGAGTTCAGTTCTTC
NA	TRBV19	TRBJ1-5	TRBD1	CASSAGAYRGRNQPQHF	TGTGCCAGTAGTGCGGGGGCCTACAGGGGCCGAAATCAGCCCCAGCATTTT
NA	TRBV5-1	TRBJ2-1	NA	CASSFSGDSYNEQFF	TGCGCCAGCAGCTTTAGCGGAGACTCCTACAATGAGCAGTTCTTC
NA	TRBV29-1	TRBJ2-1	TRBD2	CSVTGWEGSYNEQFF	TGCAGCGTCACGGGCTGGGAGGGCTCCTACAATGAGCAGTTCTTC
NA	TRBV9	TRBJ1-1	NA	CASSISPGENTEAFF	TGTGCCAGCAGCATTAGCCCTGGAGAGAACACTGAAGCTTTCTTT
NA	TRBV19	TRBJ2-2	TRBD1	CASRDRVHTGELFF	TGTGCCAGCAGAGACAGGGTCCACACCGGGGAGCTGTTTTTT
NA	TRBV5-1	TRBJ1-2	NA	CASSLALSGPYGYTF	TGCGCCAGCAGCTTGGCCCTATCGGGGCCCTATGGCTACACCTTC
NA	TRBV15	TRBJ2-1	TRBD2	CATSRDPPSGVAYNEQFF	TGTGCCACCAGCAGAGACCCGCCTAGCGGGGTAGCCTACAATGAGCAGTTCTTC
NA	TRBV5-1	TRBJ2-1	NA	CASSLAGSSSNEQFF	TGCGCCAGCAGCTTGGCAGGGTCCTCAAGCAATGAGCAGTTCTTC
NA	TRBV19	TRBJ1-4	NA	CASSIRTGATNEKLFF	TGTGCCAGTAGTATCCGGACGGGAGCAACTAATGAAAAACTGTTTTTT
many	TRBV2	TRBJ2-4	NA	CASSEPLALAKNIQYF	TGTGCCAGCAGTGAACCTCTAGCGCTAGCCAAAAACATTCAGTACTTC
NA	TRBV18	TRBJ2-2	NA	CASSIQDPSTGELFF	TGTGCCAGCTCAATTCAAGACCCCAGCACCGGGGAGCTGTTTTTT
few	TRBV6-4	TRBJ1-1	NA	CASRHGGEAFF	TGTGCCAGCAGGCACGGGGGGGAAGCTTTCTTT
once	TRBV7-9	TRBJ1-3	NA	CASSPGILIHTIYF	TGTGCCAGCAGCCCAGGGATTTTGATACACACCATATATTTT
few	TRBV27	TRBJ2-7	TRBD2	CASSLSGRYYEQYF	TGTGCCAGCAGTTTAAGCGGGAGGTACTACGAGCAGTACTTC
NA	TRBV19	TRBJ2-3	TRBD1	CASSTGQGTQYF	TGTGCCAGTAGTACGGGACAGGGTACGCAGTATTTT
NA	TRBV5-1	TRBJ1-4	TRBD1	CASSASGTATNEKLFF	TGCGCCAGCAGCGCCTCCGGGACAGCAACTAATGAAAAACTGTTTTTT
NA	TRBV4-2	TRBJ2-7	NA	CASSPRETDSYEQYF	TGTGCCAGCAGCCCCCGCGAGACCGACTCCTACGAGCAGTACTTC
NA	TRBV28	TRBJ1-1	TRBD1	CASSLARDRAYGAEAFF	TGTGCCAGCAGTTTAGCCCGGGACAGGGCCTATGGGGCTGAAGCTTTCTTT
NA	TRBV11-2	TRBJ1-5	NA	CASSWDGNQPQHF	TGTGCCAGCAGCTGGGACGGAAATCAGCCCCAGCATTTT
NA	TRBV7-2	TRBJ2-5	NA	CASSLEVLETQYF	TGTGCCAGCAGCTTAGAAGTGTTGGAGACCCAGTACTTC
NA	TRBV19	TRBJ1-3	NA	CATMDLYSGNTIYF	TGTGCCACTATGGACCTTTACTCTGGAAACACCATATATTTT